This entry is about one T cell receptor (beta chain). The sample comes from a study of T cells in Graves' hyperthyroidism and ophthalmopathy. Amplified TCR beta CDR3 regions derived from RNA transcripts. With the HTBI primer set, the TCR CDR3 went through a first round of RT-PCR. TCRdb re-derived calls from the multiplex PCR reads in MiXCR, one entry per CDR3 protein. Of hundreds of thousands of distinct CDR3 sequences detected, about 45% appear once; the ten largest clones hold approximately 7.2%. The germline V gene has CDR1 SNHLY and CDR2 FYNNEI. V trimming: 6 bases; J trimming: 2 bases; junction bases outside the gene matches: 6. CDR3 length: 15 residues.

Sequenced input: peripheral blood or thyroid tissue (not recorded which). The receptor's source is an adult man with Graves' disease, either hyperthyroidism or ophthalmopathy (not recorded which). The chain recombines TRBV2 with TRBJ2-2; 7 nucleotides line up with TRBD1. The DNA for the CDR3 is TGTGCCAGCAGAGTCGACAGGGTCAACACCGGGGAGCTGTTTTTT. Residues: CASRVDRVNTGELFF.